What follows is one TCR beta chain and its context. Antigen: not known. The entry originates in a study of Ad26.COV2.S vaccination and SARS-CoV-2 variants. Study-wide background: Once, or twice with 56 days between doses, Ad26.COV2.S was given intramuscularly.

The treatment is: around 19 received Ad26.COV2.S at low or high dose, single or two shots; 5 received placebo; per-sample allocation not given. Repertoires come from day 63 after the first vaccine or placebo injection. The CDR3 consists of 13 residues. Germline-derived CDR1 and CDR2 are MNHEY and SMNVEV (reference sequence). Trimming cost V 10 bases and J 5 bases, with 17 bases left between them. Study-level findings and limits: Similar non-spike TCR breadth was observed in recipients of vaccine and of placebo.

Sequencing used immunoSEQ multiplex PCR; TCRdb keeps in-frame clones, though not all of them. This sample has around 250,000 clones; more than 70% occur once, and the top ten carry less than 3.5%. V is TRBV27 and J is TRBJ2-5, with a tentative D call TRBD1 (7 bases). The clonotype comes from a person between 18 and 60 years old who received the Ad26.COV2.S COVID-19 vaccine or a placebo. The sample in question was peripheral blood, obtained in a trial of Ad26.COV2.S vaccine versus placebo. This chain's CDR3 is CATLRGVGETQYF. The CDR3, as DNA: TGTGCCACCCTCAGGGGGGTCGGGGAGACCCAGTACTTC.